This entry lists 12 T cell receptor beta chains sequenced from one sample in a study of blood T cell repertoires in COVID-19 (dated by TCRdb to the early 2020s). Preparation of the library involved the immunoSEQ multiplex PCR assay. TCRdb's version of the immuneACCESS table is confined to in-frame rearrangements and falls short of the full clone set. An unresolved V gene accounts for under half of the shortfall where checked; the remainder is of unknown origin. The sample table records about 160,000 clones; 84% of these occur just once. The ten largest clones take up approximately 8.4% of the sample. The sequenced sample was PBMCs or T cells enriched from blood (not recorded which). These receptors were obtained from a woman aged 45-59 years who had recovered from COVID-19.

The V and J genes are TRBV4-1 and TRBJ1-1; 7 nucleotides line up with TRBD1. V was pared by 4 bases and J by 0 bases, with 5 bases of the junction left unmatched. The length of the CDR3 is 15 residues. Germline loops: CDR1 MGHRA, CDR2 YSYEKL. The CDR3 nucleotides are TGCGCCAGCAGCCGGGGACAGTCGATGAACACTGAAGCTTTCTTT. Translated, it gives CASSRGQSMNTEAFF.

This clone was observed a single time. V is TRBV7-9 and J is TRBJ1-1; D gene uncertain. Per germline, CDR1 SEHNR and CDR2 FQNEAQ (reference sequence). The CDR3 runs to 12 residues. With 3 bases removed from V and 8 bases from J, the gap between germline ends came to 10 bases. The CDR3 bases are TGTGCCAGCAGCTTGGTTAACGGGGAAGCTTTCTTT. As protein: CASSLVNGEAFF.

V is TRBV9 and J is TRBJ2-1; TRBD2 agrees at 8 bases. This CDR3 is built from 14 residues. Germline trimming cut 4 bases from V and 10 bases from J; bases unmatched to any gene: 10. Germline V CDR1 and CDR2: SGDLS, YYNGEE. CDR3: CASSPSPGLGEQFF. DNA of the CDR3: TGTGCCAGCAGCCCTAGCCCGGGACTAGGGGAGCAGTTCTTC. The entire variable domain, with the rest obtained from reference TRBV9 and TRBJ2-1, is as follows: DSGVTQTPKHLITATGQRVTLRCSPRSGDLSVYWYQQSLDQGLQFLIQYYNGEERAKGNILERFSAQQFPDLHSELNLSSLELGDSALYFCASSPSPGLGEQFFGPGTRLTVL.

The chain combines TRBV7-2 with TRBJ2-5; 11 bases align to TRBD2. V dropped 3 bases and J dropped 11; count of bases not matched to a gene: 5. Germline loops: CDR1 SGHTA, CDR2 FQGNSA. The CDR3 runs 13 residues. This CDR3 is CASSLDLAGGQYF. The CDR3 DNA follows: TGTGCCAGCAGCTTGGATCTAGCGGGAGGACAGTACTTC.

The chain couples TRBV4-3 to TRBJ2-3; 9 bases fit TRBD2. The CDR3 loop spans 19 amino acids. J was trimmed by 2 bases and V by 0 bases; bases with no gene match: 12. In germline, CDR1 is LGHNA, CDR2 YSLEER. The CDR3 reads CASSQDTPESGGFTDTQYF. The CDR3 DNA is TGCGCCAGCAGCCAAGATACCCCGGAGAGCGGGGGGTTCACAGATACGCAGTATTTT.

This chain connects TRBV5-8 to TRBJ1-6; D call uncertain. The germline V gene has CDR1 SGHTS and CDR2 YDEGEE. V lost 1 base to trimming and J lost 9 bases, with 14 bases between them. CDR3 length equals 15 residues. The CDR3 bases are TGTGCCAGCAGCTTGCTGGCAGGATCTGGTTCACCCCTCCACTTT. Translation: CASSLLAGSGSPLHF. The whole variable domain, remainder taken from reference TRBV5-8 and TRBJ1-6, is EAGVTQSPTHLIKTRGQQATLRCSPISGHTSVYWYQQALGLGLQFLLWYDEGEERNRGNFPPRFSGRQFPNYSSELNVNALELEDSALYLCASSLLAGSGSPLHFGNGTRLTVT.

The chain has TRBV2 and TRBJ2-1, with D perhaps TRBD1 (5 bases). The V and J ends lost 8 bases and 7 bases respectively, with 21 bases between them. From germline, CDR1 is SNHLY and CDR2 FYNNEI. The CDR3 is 15 amino acids. The CDR3 here is CASGFGQGILNEQFF. Written as DNA, the CDR3 is TGTGCCAGCGGGTTCGGGCAGGGTATCCTTAATGAGCAGTTCTTC.

The CDR3 DNA is TGTGCCAGCAGTCCGTCAGGGGTTTATGGCTACACCTTC. This translates into CASSPSGVYGYTF. The chain couples TRBV27 to TRBJ1-2; tentative D call: TRBD1 (6 bases). Between the trimmed V and J ends, which lost 5 bases and 5 bases, there was a span of 12 bases. The CDR3 is 13 residues long. Germline V CDR1 and CDR2: MNHEY, SMNVEV (reference sequence).

About this clone itself: One junction end does not reproduce the germline sequence, and a read error may be involved. The chain joins TRBV7-2 to TRBJ2-7; TRBD2 aligns across 11 bases. The V gene's germline CDR1 is SGHTA and CDR2 FQGNSA. CDR3 size: 13 residues. The chain's CDR3 is CASSVAGGLEQYF. The CDR3 region has the DNA TGTGCCAGCAGCGTAGCGGGGGGGCTCGAGCAGTACTTC.

V and J are TRBV7-6 and TRBJ2-1, with 14 bases that match TRBD2. CDR1 and CDR2 from the germline V gene are SGHVS and FNYEAQ. CDR3 length equals 15 residues. V lost 5 bases, J lost 8 bases, and 5 bases stayed unmatched. CDR3 sequence (DNA): TGTGCCAGCAGCCCCGGGACTAGCGGGAGATATGAGCAGTTCTTC. Residues: CASSPGTSGRYEQFF.

The chain combines TRBV19 with TRBJ2-7, with 8 bases fitting TRBD1. Germline assignment: CDR1 LNHDA and CDR2 SQIVND (reference sequence). CDR3 length: 11 amino acids. V trimming: 9 bases; J trimming: 7 bases; junction bases outside the gene matches: 5. CDR3 in amino acids: CASRQGWEQYF. The CDR3 DNA follows: TGTGCCAGCCGACAGGGGTGGGAGCAGTACTTC.

This rearrangement joins TRBV3-1 (or the pseudogene TRBV3-2) to TRBJ2-1; D is possibly TRBD1 (5 bases). The V and J ends lost 5 bases and 1 base respectively, with 15 bases between them. Germline loops: CDR1 LGHDT, CDR2 YNNKEL (reference sequence). The length of the CDR3 is 16 residues. CDR3 DNA: TGTGCCAGCAGCGCCCCCAGGGCGAGTTCCTACAATGAGCAGTTCTTC. Its protein is CASSAPRASSYNEQFF.